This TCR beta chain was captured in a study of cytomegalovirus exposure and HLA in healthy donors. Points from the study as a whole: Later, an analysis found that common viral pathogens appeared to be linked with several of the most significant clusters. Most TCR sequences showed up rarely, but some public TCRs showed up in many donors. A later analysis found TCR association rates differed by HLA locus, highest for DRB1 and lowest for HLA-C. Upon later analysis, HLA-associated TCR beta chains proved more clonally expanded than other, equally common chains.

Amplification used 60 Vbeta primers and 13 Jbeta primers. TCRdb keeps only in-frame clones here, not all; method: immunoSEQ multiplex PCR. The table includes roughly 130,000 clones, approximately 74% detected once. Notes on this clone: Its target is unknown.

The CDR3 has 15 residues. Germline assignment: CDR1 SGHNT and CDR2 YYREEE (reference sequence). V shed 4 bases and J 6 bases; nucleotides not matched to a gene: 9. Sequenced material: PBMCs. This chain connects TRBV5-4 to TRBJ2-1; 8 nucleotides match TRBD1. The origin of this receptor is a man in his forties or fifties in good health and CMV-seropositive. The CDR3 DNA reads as TGTGCCAGCAGCGAGGACAGGGTCACCGGCAATGAGCAGTTCTTC. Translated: CASSEDRVTGNEQFF.